The T cell receptor beta chain described here comes from a study of blood T cell repertoires in COVID-19. Assay used: immunoSEQ multiplex PCR; TCRdb lists only in-frame clones, some missing. The sample consists of hundreds of thousands of clones, approximately 81% of them appearing once. CDR1 SGHNT and CDR2 YYREEE come from the germline V gene (reference sequence). After removal of 5 bases from V and 8 bases from J, the junction contained 12 bases not matched to a gene. This CDR3 contains 14 residues. V and J are TRBV5-4 and TRBJ1-2, with 7 bases identical to TRBD1. Material: peripheral blood. The clonotype originates from a woman older than 75 with acute or convalescent COVID-19. CDR3 loop: CASRLMGQLRGYTF. The CDR3 DNA reads as TGTGCCAGCAGATTAATGGGACAGTTACGAGGCTACACCTTC.